This entry concerns a single T cell receptor (beta chain). The CDR3 contains 15 residues. V gave up 11 bases and J gave up 1 base; unmatched junction bases: 8. The germline CDR1 and CDR2 sequences are KGHDR and SFDVKD. These data are taken from a study of blood T cell repertoires in COVID-19. At the level of the study: There were acute and convalescent COVID-19 samples, and they came from the United States, Italy and Spain.

One Seattle source followed patients from active infection through their disease course. Per the original data handling: Estimated nucleated cell counts came from reference gene primer amplification. Libraries were prepared by immunoSEQ multiplex PCR; TCRdb keeps only in-frame clonotypes and omits some of them. That table gives V, J and clone size, and the DNA gave D and trimming. The table includes approximately 70,000 clones, roughly 87% detected once. The source material was peripheral blood. The genes are TRBV24-1 and TRBJ2-3; TRBD2 matches at 10 bases. This clonotype originated in a woman between 50 and 59 years old with COVID-19, enrolled during active disease. The CDR3, as DNA: TGTGCCATATCGACCGGGACTAGCGGCACAGATACGCAGTATTTT. It is translated as CAISTGTSGTDTQYF.